Listed below are T cell receptor beta chains from one sample, sequenced in a study of T cell responses to AZD1222 COVID-19 vaccine. Data came from immunoSEQ multiplex PCR; TCRdb stores just in-frame clones and leaves some out. The sample lists around 84,000 clones; roughly 87% were seen once. The sample here was peripheral blood, taken on day 0 of AZD1222 vaccination. The receptors were gathered from an adult in good health. CDR3s include the opening cysteine and the closing phenylalanine or tryptophan. D genes are given only for firm matches. Only some rows state a clone size, as once, few, many or a class for expanded clones.

V,J,length,size,D,DNA,CDR3
TRBV4-3,TRBJ1-1,13,.,TRBD1,TGCGCCAGCAGCTCCCAGGGGGCAGGGTGGGCTTTCTTT,CASSSQGAGWAFF
TRBV15,TRBJ1-4,16,.,.,TGTGCCACCAGCAGAGACCAGGGCCCAGGAGATGAAAAACTGTTTTTT,CATSRDQGPGDEKLFF
TRBV4-1,TRBJ2-1,15,.,TRBD2,TGCGCCAGCAGCCAAGAGAGCGGGGCCTACAATGAGCAGTTCTTC,CASSQESGAYNEQFF
TRBV7-9,TRBJ1-1,12,.,.,TGTGCCAGCAGCTTAGAGGAGGCGAGAGCTTTCTTT,CASSLEEARAFF
TRBV6-2/TRBV6-3,TRBJ1-3,16,few,.,TGTGCCAGCAGTTACGACCCCCGCGGGCCTGGAAACACCATATATTTT,CASSYDPRGPGNTIYF
TRBV28,TRBJ2-1,15,.,TRBD2,TGTGCCAGCATTACTAGCGGGAGAACAAACAATGAGCAGTTCTTC,CASITSGRTNNEQFF
TRBV27,TRBJ1-2,13,.,TRBD1,TGTGCCAGCCGAGGGGGCAGGGTAGAGGGCTACACCTTC,CASRGGRVEGYTF
TRBV7-2,TRBJ2-7,15,.,.,TGTGCCAGCAGCCCTCAACAGGGATCCACCTACGAGCAGTACTTC,CASSPQQGSTYEQYF
TRBV11-2,TRBJ1-4,14,.,.,TGTGCCAGCAGCAACCGACGGGACGGTGAAAAACTGTTTTTT,CASSNRRDGEKLFF
TRBV28,TRBJ2-7,15,.,.,TGTGCCAGCAGCCCAAGACAGTTTGCGGCCTACGAGCAGTACTTC,CASSPRQFAAYEQYF
TRBV28,TRBJ1-4,11,few,.,TGTGCCAGCAGCCCTAATGAAAAACTGTTTTTT,CASSPNEKLFF
TRBV15,TRBJ2-3,12,.,.,TGTGCCACCAGCGACCAGCTAAATACGCAGTATTTT,CATSDQLNTQYF
TRBV30,TRBJ1-2,12,few,TRBD1,TGTGCCACCCGGACAGGGAAGTATGGCTACACCTTC,CATRTGKYGYTF
TRBV18,TRBJ1-4,15,.,.,TGTGCCAGCTCACACAGACAGGAGACTAATGAAAAACTGTTTTTT,CASSHRQETNEKLFF
TRBV2,TRBJ2-1,14,.,TRBD2,TGTGCCAGCAGGGGACTAGCGGGGTACAATGAGCAGTTCTTC,CASRGLAGYNEQFF
TRBV10-3,TRBJ1-6,19,.,.,TGTGCCATCAGTGGGCAGACAGGCAGAATAAGCTCCTATAATTCACCCCTCCACTTT,CAISGQTGRISSYNSPLHF
TRBV10-1,TRBJ2-5,15,.,TRBD1,TGCGCCAGCAGTACCCGGGACAGGGGAACGGAGACCCAGTACTTC,CASSTRDRGTETQYF
TRBV6-5,TRBJ1-5,15,.,.,TGTGCCAGCAGTTACTCCCACGGCGGCAATCAGCCCCAGCATTTT,CASSYSHGGNQPQHF
TRBV3-1/TRBV3-2,TRBJ2-5,16,.,TRBD1,TGTGCCAGCAGCCCATGGACAGGGTGGGACCAAGAGACCCAGTACTTC,CASSPWTGWDQETQYF
TRBV5-1,TRBJ1-4,14,.,TRBD1,TGCGCCAGCAGTTCGGACAGGGTAGGAGAAAAACTGTTTTTT,CASSSDRVGEKLFF
TRBV9,TRBJ1-5,15,.,.,TGTGCCAGCAGCGCAGCAGGATCATTTGATCAGCCCCAGCATTTT,CASSAAGSFDQPQHF
TRBV7-7,TRBJ2-7,19,.,.,TGTGCTAGCAGCTCCCAAACCCGGGATCCCGAAAAGAAAAACTACGAGCAGTACTTC,CASSSQTRDPEKKNYEQYF
TRBV19,TRBJ2-1,16,.,TRBD2,TGTGCCAGTAGTATAGTCGCGACTAGCGGGATTAATGAGCAGTTCTTC,CASSIVATSGINEQFF
TRBV2,TRBJ2-2,19,.,TRBD2,TGTGCCAGCAGTGAATTCGGACTAGGGGAAGAATCGAACACCGGGGAGCTGTTTTTT,CASSEFGLGEESNTGELFF
TRBV6-6,TRBJ2-7,15,.,.,TGTGCCAGCAGTCCAGGGTTTGGAAGCTCCTACGAGCAGTACTTC,CASSPGFGSSYEQYF
TRBV27,TRBJ2-7,14,once,.,TGTGCCAGCAGTTTTAATGGGCCCCGCTACGAGCAGTACTTC,CASSFNGPRYEQYF
TRBV10-3,TRBJ1-1,13,once,.,TGTGCCACCCTGTTAGGGATGAACACTGAAGCTTTCTTT,CATLLGMNTEAFF
TRBV18,TRBJ2-3,15,.,TRBD2,TGTGCCAGCTCACGATCGACTAGCGGGTTCGATACGCAGTATTTT,CASSRSTSGFDTQYF
TRBV5-1,TRBJ2-7,14,few,TRBD1,TGCGCCAGCAGCTTCGGGACAGGGGGCAACGAGCAGTACTTC,CASSFGTGGNEQYF
TRBV11-2,TRBJ2-7,13,.,TRBD2,TGTGCCAGCAGCCTAGCGGGAGTCGGCGAGCAGTACTTC,CASSLAGVGEQYF
TRBV11-1,TRBJ2-1,13,.,.,TGTGCCAGCAGCCGTGACTCCTACAATGAGCAGTTCTTC,CASSRDSYNEQFF
TRBV5-4,TRBJ2-3,15,.,.,TGTGCCAGCAGCTTGGGCCTAGACTACACAGATACGCAGTATTTT,CASSLGLDYTDTQYF
TRBV27,TRBJ2-1,14,.,.,TGTGCCAGCAGTTTCAAGAGGGACAACAATGAGCAGTTCTTC,CASSFKRDNNEQFF
TRBV29-1,TRBJ2-7,15,.,TRBD2,TGCAGCGTTGAAGATAGTGCTAGCGGATACTACGAGCAGTACTTC,CSVEDSASGYYEQYF
TRBV11-1,TRBJ2-3,15,.,.,TGTGCCAGCAGCTTGGGTAGCGCACCCACAGATACGCAGTATTTT,CASSLGSAPTDTQYF
TRBV5-1,TRBJ2-1,16,.,TRBD1,TGCGCCAGCAGCCGGCCCGGGACAGGGGCCTACAATGAGCAGTTCTTC,CASSRPGTGAYNEQFF
TRBV6-5,TRBJ1-4,12,.,TRBD1,TGTGCCAGCGGGACAGCGATTGAAAAACTGTTTTTT,CASGTAIEKLFF
TRBV24-1,TRBJ1-5,14,once,.,TGTGCCACCAGTGTGGGCGGTAGCAATCAGCCCCAGCATTTT,CATSVGGSNQPQHF
TRBV25-1,TRBJ1-4,16,.,.,TGTGCCAGCAGCCGAGCAGGTACTGCAACTAATGAAAAACTGTTTTTT,CASSRAGTATNEKLFF
TRBV12-3/TRBV12-4,TRBJ2-1,13,.,.,TGTGCCAGCAGTTTTGGCCTAAACAATGAGCAGTTCTTC,CASSFGLNNEQFF
TRBV5-1,TRBJ2-2,19,.,TRBD2,TGCGCCAGCAGCTTGGCTGGAGGGTTAGCGGGCACGAACACCGGGGAGCTGTTTTTT,CASSLAGGLAGTNTGELFF
TRBV7-9,TRBJ2-7,15,.,.,TGTGCCAGCAGCCCAGAAGTCGCGAGGACTGACGAGCAGTACTTC,CASSPEVARTDEQYF